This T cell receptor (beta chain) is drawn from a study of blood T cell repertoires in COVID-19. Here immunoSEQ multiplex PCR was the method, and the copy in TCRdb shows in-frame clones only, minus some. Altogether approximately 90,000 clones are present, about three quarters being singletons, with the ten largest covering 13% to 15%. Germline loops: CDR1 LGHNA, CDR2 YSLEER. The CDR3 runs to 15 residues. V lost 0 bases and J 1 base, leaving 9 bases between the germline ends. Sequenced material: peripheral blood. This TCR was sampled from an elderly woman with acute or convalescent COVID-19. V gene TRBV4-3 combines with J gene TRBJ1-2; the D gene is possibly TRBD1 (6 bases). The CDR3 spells CASSQDLGHNYGYTF. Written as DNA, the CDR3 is TGCGCCAGCAGCCAAGACCTGGGACATAACTATGGCTACACCTTC.